The 10 T cell receptor beta chains below were found in one sample sequenced in a study of vaccination and CD4 T cells after COVID-19. Cultured CD4+ T cells had their DNA profiled by the Oncomine TCR Beta short-read assay. Each CDR3 protein is one row after TCRdb ran MiXCR on the PCR reads. The table lists roughly 19,000 distinct CDR3 sequences, more than 55% of them singletons. These TCRs are of unknown antigen specificity. Treatment in this sample: roughly 10-day PBMC culture with coronavirus spike peptide pools or control peptides (ViraFEST assay). Sequencing used CD4+ T cells from blood, cultured in vitro. The origin of the receptors is a human donor who had recovered from COVID-19.

The chain combines TRBV20-1 with TRBJ2-2; the D gene could be TRBD1 or TRBD2 (6 bases each). V was trimmed by 1 base and J by 0 bases, leaving 15 bases between them. CDR3 length equals 17 residues. In germline, CDR1 is DFQATT, CDR2 SNEGSKA (reference sequence). The chain's CDR3 is CSARVRGAVANTGELFF. Written as DNA, the CDR3 is TGCAGTGCTAGAGTAAGGGGGGCTGTAGCGAACACCGGGGAGCTGTTTTTT.

This clonotype was observed a handful of times. J is TRBJ1-2 and V is TRBV20-1; no reliable D call. From germline, CDR1 is DFQATT and CDR2 SNEGSKA (reference sequence). The CDR3 is made up of 16 amino acids. The V end was cut by 5 bases, the J end by 1 base, with 20 bases between. The CDR3 coding sequence is TGCAGTGCTCCATTACTGGGGATGGGAGTTAACTATGGCTACACCTTC. Translated, it gives CSAPLLGMGVNYGYTF.

This clonotype was recorded a few times. The rearrangement joins TRBV19 to TRBJ1-2; 12 nucleotides line up with TRBD1. This CDR3 comprises 17 residues. Germline V gene data show CDR1 as LNHDA and CDR2 as SQIVND (reference sequence). The V and J ends lost 3 bases and 7 bases, in that order; junction bases with no gene match: 12. For the CDR3, the DNA is TGTGCCAGTAGTATTCCACCGGGACAGGGGGCGCCGGGTGGCTACACCTTC. Its protein is CASSIPPGQGAPGGYTF.

The chain employs TRBV20-1 and TRBJ2-1; 10 bases line up with TRBD2. Germline V gene sequence: CDR1 DFQATT, CDR2 SNEGSKA (reference sequence). V was pared by 2 bases and J by 0 bases, with 1 base of the junction left unmatched. CDR3 size: 15 residues. Here the CDR3 reads CSARLAGDSYNEQFF. The CDR3 bases are TGCAGTGCTAGACTAGCGGGAGACTCCTACAATGAGCAGTTCTTC.

The chain links TRBV6-1 to TRBJ2-7; D may be TRBD1 (5 bases). CDR1 and CDR2 (germline): MNHNS, SASEGT. The CDR3 length is 16 residues. V was shortened by 8 bases and J by 0 bases, with 20 bases between the two germline ends. The CDR3 sequence is CASHATAGHFSYEQYF. CDR3 DNA sequence: TGTGCCAGCCACGCAACGGCAGGACACTTCTCCTACGAGCAGTACTTC.

V usage is TRBV10-3 and J usage is TRBJ1-3; possibly TRBD1 for D (6 bases). The CDR3 is 14 amino acids. Germline-derived CDR1 and CDR2 are ENHRY and SYGVKD. Deletions cut 6 bases from V and 4 bases from J, with 13 bases between. CDR3 DNA: TGTGCCATCAGGTCACAGGGTGAGGGAAACACCATATATTTT. Protein sequence: CAIRSQGEGNTIYF.

V and J are TRBV5-1 and TRBJ1-1, with 8 bases that match TRBD1. The CDR3 length is 14 residues. Trimming at V came to 4 bases and at J to 3 bases, leaving 5 bases not matched to a gene. CDR1 is SGHRS and CDR2 is YFSETQ in the germline V gene. CDR3 sequence (DNA): TGCGCCAGCAGCCCAGGGGGCGCCGACACTGAAGCTTTCTTT. This encodes CASSPGGADTEAFF.

V and J are TRBV11-2 and TRBJ2-2, with no clear D. V lost 4 bases and J lost 0, with 6 bases in between. Germline CDR1 is SGHAT and CDR2 is FQNNGV. This CDR3 region has 14 residues. This chain's CDR3 is CASSSSTNTGELFF. CDR3 nucleotide sequence: TGTGCCAGCAGCTCTTCAACGAACACCGGGGAGCTGTTTTTT. Complete variable domain (other parts from reference TRBV11-2 and TRBJ2-2): EAGVAQSPRYKIIEKRQSVAFWCNPISGHATLYWYQQILGQGPKLLIQFQNNGVVDDSQLPKDRFSAERLKGVDSTLKIQPAKLEDSAVYLCASSSSTNTGELFFGEGSRLTVL.

This chain joins TRBV30 and TRBJ2-3; D may be TRBD2 (6 bases). V lost 0 bases to trimming and J lost 0 bases, with 7 bases between them. CDR3 length: 14 residues. From germline, CDR1 is GTSNPN and CDR2 SVGIG (reference sequence). CDR3 amino acids: CAWSVGTSTDTQYF. Written as DNA, the CDR3 is TGTGCCTGGAGTGTAGGGACTAGCACAGATACGCAGTATTTT.

This clonotype was observed a handful of times. The chain has TRBV20-1 and TRBJ2-7; 7 bases are shared with TRBD1. V gave up 6 bases and J gave up 0 bases; unmatched junction bases: 2. The CDR3 sequence is 12 residues long. The germline gives CDR1 DFQATT, CDR2 SNEGSKA (reference sequence). CDR3 in amino acids: CSARDSSYEQYF. The CDR3 coding sequence is TGCAGTGCACGGGACAGCTCCTACGAGCAGTACTTC.